Sequencing of this T cell receptor beta chain was carried out in a study of CD8 T cells in Susac syndrome. The length of the CDR3 is 16 residues. The germline CDR1 and CDR2 sequences are KGHDR and SFDVKD. After extraction with the RNeasy kit, roughly 0.5 to 1 ug of the RNA was reverse transcribed using random hexamers. The CDR3 of TCR beta was amplified by immunoSEQ multiplex PCR across 54 Vbeta and 13 Jbeta. TCRdb processed the immunoSEQ multiplex PCR reads anew with MiXCR; each CDR3 protein has one entry. Here the sample spans about 180,000 distinct CDR3 sequences, 85% to 95% being singletons. A remark on this clonotype: A read error may account for a junction end that differs from germline.

Sequencing was done on a sample of CD4+ T cells from PBMCs. The receptor's source is a human donor with Susac syndrome. The chain carries TRBV24-1 and TRBJ2-1; 9 bases fit TRBD2. CDR3 bases: TGTGCCACCAGTGATCCCGGGACTAGCTCCCACAATGAGCAGTTCTTC. It codes for CATSDPGTSSHNEQFF.